Listed here are 22 T cell receptor beta chains from one sample, sequenced in a study of blood T cell repertoires in COVID-19. Sequencing was performed with immunoSEQ multiplex PCR; in TCRdb, only in-frame clones are kept and a portion is missing. The sample holds about 73,000 clones, 89% seen once. Sequenced input: peripheral blood. These receptors all stem from a man older than 75 with acute or convalescent COVID-19.

The chain uses TRBV15 and TRBJ2-1; D call uncertain. The CDR3 loop spans 13 amino acids. The germline V gene encodes CDR1 LNHNV and CDR2 YYDKDF (reference sequence). V dropped 5 bases and J dropped 4 bases, with 9 bases sitting between them. CDR3 residues: CATSADMYNEQFF. Written as DNA, the CDR3 is TGTGCCACCAGCGCAGATATGTACAATGAGCAGTTCTTC.

The chain is built from TRBV11-2 and TRBJ1-1; D may be TRBD1 (6 bases). The CDR3 consists of 14 residues. Germline values: CDR1 SGHAT, CDR2 FQNNGV. V lost 2 bases, J lost 1 base, and 8 bases lay in between. This chain's CDR3 is CASSLHRENTEAFF. DNA of the CDR3: TGTGCCAGCAGCTTACACAGGGAGAACACTGAAGCTTTCTTT.

A word on this clone: A junction boundary mismatches the germline segment, possibly from a read error. The rearrangement uses TRBV7-3 and TRBJ1-3; D is unresolved. Germline V gives CDR1 SGHTA, CDR2 FQGTGA. The CDR3 totals 13 residues. CDR3 nucleotides: TGTGCCAGCATCTTATCCCGTGAGGCTCGCATATATTTT. Translation gives CASILSREARIYF.

The rearrangement links TRBV3-1 (or the pseudogene TRBV3-2) to TRBJ2-2; TRBD2 matches 9 bases. V dropped 4 bases and J dropped 5; count of bases not matched to a gene: 8. The CDR3 totals 16 residues. Germline lookup yields CDR1 LGHDT and CDR2 YNNKEL (reference sequence). CDR3 coding DNA: TGTGCCAGCAGCCTTGGTAGCGGGAGCGGGACCGGGGAGCTGTTTTTT. Protein product: CASSLGSGSGTGELFF.

This chain uses TRBV2 with TRBJ1-1; the match to TRBD1 covers 9 bases. The CDR3 has 15 residues. The junction had 11 bases not matched to a gene; V was cut back by 7 bases and J by 5 bases. Per the germline V gene, CDR1 is SNHLY and CDR2 is FYNNEI. CDR3: CASNRGRRSETEAFF. CDR3 coding DNA: TGTGCCAGCAACAGGGGGCGAAGGAGTGAGACTGAAGCTTTCTTT.

The CDR3 nucleotides are TGTGCCAGCAGCTTGGGCACTAGCGGGGGGGCCTACAATGAGCAGTTCTTC. Translated, it gives CASSLGTSGGAYNEQFF. The chain employs TRBV5-4 and TRBJ2-1; 13 positions agree with TRBD2. V trimming: 0 bases; J trimming: 2 bases; junction bases outside the gene matches: 2. CDR1 and CDR2 (germline): SGHNT, YYREEE (reference sequence). There are 17 residues in the CDR3.

This rearrangement joins TRBV24-1 to TRBJ1-6, with TRBD1 matching 9 bases. The J segment lost 6 bases and the V segment lost 4 bases, leaving 3 bases of the junction unmatched. Germline V gene lookup returns CDR1 KGHDR and CDR2 SFDVKD. The CDR3 has 15 residues. CDR3 bases: TGTGCCACCAGTGACCGGACAGGGGCTAATTCACCCCTCCACTTT. As protein: CATSDRTGANSPLHF.

V is TRBV2 and J is TRBJ1-4, with D perhaps TRBD1 (5 bases). There are 15 residues in the CDR3. Germline V lookup: CDR1 SNHLY, CDR2 FYNNEI. The V and J ends lost 5 bases and 1 base respectively, with 11 bases between them. CDR3 protein: CASSLGGITNEKLFF. CDR3 nucleotides: TGTGCCAGCAGTCTCGGGGGGATAACTAATGAAAAACTGTTTTTT.

J is TRBJ2-7 and V is TRBV27, with 8 bases matching TRBD2. Germline trimming cut 0 bases from V and 1 base from J; bases unmatched to any gene: 8. The CDR3 spans 17 residues. Per germline, CDR1 MNHEY and CDR2 SMNVEV (reference sequence). This CDR3 is CASSLSWPGGQSYEQYF. The CDR3 DNA sequence: TGTGCCAGCAGTTTATCGTGGCCGGGGGGGCAGTCCTACGAGCAGTACTTC.

This chain joins TRBV10-2 and TRBJ2-2, with 8 bases matching TRBD1. J gave up 1 base and V 7 bases, and 5 bases lay outside the gene matches. This CDR3 is built from 15 residues. Germline CDR1 WSHSY, CDR2 SAAADI. CDR3 nucleotides: TGCGCCAGCACCCTACAGGGGGGGAACACCGGGGAGCTGTTTTTT. The encoded protein is CASTLQGGNTGELFF.

The chain employs TRBV3-1 (or the pseudogene TRBV3-2) and TRBJ1-2; D is possibly TRBD1 (5 bases). Germline loops: CDR1 LGHDT, CDR2 YNNKEL (reference sequence). The CDR3 has 15 residues. Trimming cost V 0 bases and J 6 bases, with 14 bases left between them. CDR3 region: CASSQEGQGWHGYTF. In DNA form, the CDR3 reads TGTGCCAGCAGCCAAGAGGGCCAGGGTTGGCATGGCTACACCTTC.

As regards this clone: Other DNA sequences in this sample translate to the same CDR3. The genes are TRBV18 and TRBJ2-7, with D perhaps matching TRBD1 (6 bases). V shed 6 bases and J shed 4 bases, with 10 bases lying between them. The CDR3 runs to 12 residues. CDR1 KGHSH and CDR2 LQKENI come from the germline V gene. This chain's CDR3 is CASSPTGYEQYF. The CDR3 DNA is TGTGCCAGCTCGCCCACAGGGTACGAGCAGTACTTC.

The rearrangement joins TRBV19 to TRBJ1-5; possibly TRBD1 for D (5 bases). The CDR3 consists of 14 residues. Trimming left V 5 bases short and J 3 bases short, with 11 bases between. Germline assignment: CDR1 LNHDA and CDR2 SQIVND (reference sequence). CDR3 nucleotides: TGTGCCAGTAGTCAACAGGTAAACAATCAGCCCCAGCATTTT. Its translation is CASSQQVNNQPQHF.

This chain connects TRBV30 to TRBJ1-1, with D perhaps TRBD1 (6 bases). This CDR3 region has 14 residues. CDR1 GTSNPN and CDR2 SVGIG come from the germline V gene (reference sequence). Trimming stripped 3 bases from V and 1 base from J, with 12 bases between. The CDR3 region has the DNA TGTGCCTGGAGCGGTTGGGGGCCGAACACTGAAGCTTTCTTT. This codes for CAWSGWGPNTEAFF.

This sequence joins TRBV19 and TRBJ2-3; 8 nucleotides match TRBD2. The CDR3 spans 16 residues. After removal of 6 bases from V and 4 bases from J, the junction contained 12 bases not matched to a gene. Germline CDR1 and CDR2: LNHDA and SQIVND (reference sequence). The DNA of the CDR3 is TGTGCCAGTAGGACGGTGGCGGGGGGCCACCCAGATACGCAGTATTTT. This gives the protein CASRTVAGGHPDTQYF.

The J gene is TRBJ1-2, the V gene TRBV14, with 7 bases aligning to TRBD1. CDR3 size: 14 residues. V lost 4 bases to trimming and J lost 8 bases; unmatched junction nucleotides: 10. CDR1 and CDR2 (germline): SGHDN, FVKESK. The CDR3 sequence: CASSLRTGGPGYTF. In nucleotides, the CDR3 is TGTGCCAGCAGCCTACGGACAGGCGGCCCAGGCTACACCTTC.

The chain recombines TRBV9 with TRBJ1-5, with no clear D. Deletions cut 4 bases from V and 4 bases from J, with 12 bases between. The CDR3 is 14 residues long. The germline gives CDR1 SGDLS, CDR2 YYNGEE. The CDR3 DNA is TGTGCCAGCAGCCCATGGACGGGGAATCAGCCCCAGCATTTT. Translated: CASSPWTGNQPQHF. The complete variable domain, with remaining parts taken from reference TRBV9 and TRBJ1-5, reads DSGVTQTPKHLITATGQRVTLRCSPRSGDLSVYWYQQSLDQGLQFLIQYYNGEERAKGNILERFSAQQFPDLHSELNLSSLELGDSALYFCASSPWTGNQPQHFGDGTRLSIL.

The genes are TRBV18 and TRBJ1-2; TRBD1 aligns across 10 bases. Germline V gives CDR1 KGHSH, CDR2 LQKENI. Germline trimming cut 4 bases from V and 3 bases from J; bases unmatched to any gene: 8. The CDR3 length is 16 residues. CDR3 sequence: CASSRTGGRTDYGYTF. For the CDR3, the DNA is TGTGCCAGCTCACGGACAGGGGGACGAACCGACTATGGCTACACCTTC. Using reference TRBV18 and TRBJ1-2 for the parts outside the CDR3, the full variable domain is NAGVMQNPRHLVRRRGQEARLRCSPMKGHSHVYWYRQLPEEGLKFMVYLQKENIIDESGMPKERFSAEFPKEGPSILRIQQVVRGDSAAYFCASSRTGGRTDYGYTFGSGTRLTVV.

V and J are TRBV27 and TRBJ2-3; 16 bases agree with TRBD2. The CDR3 sequence is 17 residues long. V lost 11 bases and J lost 4; bases outside the gene matches: 12. The germline CDR1 and CDR2 sequences are MNHEY and SMNVEV (reference sequence). The CDR3 here is CAVQRAGLAGGPDTQYF. The CDR3 bases are TGTGCCGTCCAAAGGGCGGGACTAGCGGGAGGGCCAGATACGCAGTATTTT.

This rearrangement joins TRBV2 to TRBJ1-4; D is unclear. The CDR3 runs 15 residues. Deletions cut 0 bases from V and 2 bases from J, with 7 bases between. Germline-derived CDR1 and CDR2 are SNHLY and FYNNEI. CDR3 protein: CASSEARGTNEKLFF. The CDR3 nucleotides read TGTGCCAGCAGTGAAGCGAGAGGGACTAATGAAAAACTGTTTTTT.

The V call is TRBV15, the J call TRBJ2-3; D uncertain. Germline V lookup: CDR1 LNHNV, CDR2 YYDKDF (reference sequence). Deletions cut 0 bases from V and 6 bases from J, with 10 bases between. There are 14 residues in the CDR3. CDR3 residues: CATSRDPNGDTQYF. For the CDR3, the DNA is TGTGCCACCAGCAGAGACCCCAACGGGGATACGCAGTATTTT.

The V gene is TRBV24-1, the J gene TRBJ2-1, with 7 bases that match TRBD1. Germline V gene data show CDR1 as KGHDR and CDR2 as SFDVKD. J was trimmed by 0 bases and V by 2 bases; bases with no gene match: 3. The CDR3 is 16 residues long. The CDR3 reads CATSDSTGRSYNEQFF. CDR3 nucleotides: TGTGCCACCAGTGATTCGACAGGGCGCTCCTACAATGAGCAGTTCTTC.